This T cell receptor beta chain was sequenced for a study of T cell responses to AZD1222 COVID-19 vaccine. CDR1 is SGHTA and CDR2 is FQGTGA in the germline V gene. CDR3 length: 16 residues. V lost 4 bases, J lost 2 bases, and 7 bases stayed unmatched. Turning to this clone: The antigen remains undetermined.

Points from the study as a whole: Donors in the cohort were predominantly white British and more often female, and clonal diversity was possibly underestimated. Among spike-specific TCRs, nearly half reportedly target unmutated variant regions. Compared with day 0, the breadth and depth of the Spike-specific TCR repertoire rose significantly after two doses of AZD1222.

The protocol was immunoSEQ multiplex PCR, while the TCRdb copy is restricted to in-frame clones and leaves out a portion. The sample has about 150,000 clones; under 95% are singletons. The source of this sequence is an adult in good health. The specimen comprised peripheral blood, sampled on day 0 of AZD1222 vaccination. This chain links TRBV7-3 with TRBJ2-2, with 7 positions matching TRBD2. CDR3 coding DNA: TGTGCCAGCAGCTCGACCGGGACTACTAACACCGGGGAGCTGTTTTTT. Amino acid sequence: CASSSTGTTNTGELFF.